This paragraph covers one T cell receptor (beta chain) sequence. The entry originates in a study of blood T cell repertoires in COVID-19. Germline CDR1 MNHNS, CDR2 SASEGT. The CDR3 contains 16 residues. The J segment lost 7 bases and the V segment lost 3 bases, leaving 9 bases of the junction unmatched. Sequencing was performed with immunoSEQ multiplex PCR; in TCRdb, only in-frame clones are kept and a portion is missing. This sample carries fewer than 450,000 clones, approximately 85% of them seen once, and the ten largest clones take roughly 2%. The clonotype was recovered from a woman aged 40 to 50 with acute COVID-19. The chain is built from TRBV6-1 and TRBJ2-1; TRBD1 agrees at 10 bases. The sequencing sample was made of PBMCs or T cells enriched from blood (not recorded which). For the CDR3, the DNA is TGTGCCAGCAGTGACCCGGACAGGGGGGGGTGGAATGAGCAGTTCTTC. Protein: CASSDPDRGGWNEQFF.